The entry below describes one T cell receptor (beta chain). Its antigen is unknown. The input lacks base qualities; no much larger clone sits a single base away. V sheds 3 bases and J sheds 1 base, leaving 12 bases between their ends. Reading from cysteine to phenylalanine, the CDR3 counts 15 amino acids. Of all the DNA, just the CDR3 is kept, 45 bases in frame from base 1. CDR1 and CDR2 are drawn from the germline V gene: SGHVS, FNYEAQ. The time point tag for this specimen amounts to: more than 10 months on ibrutinib. For TCR beta library preparation, roughly 2 micrograms of genomic DNA were extracted from the cryopreserved PBMCs. Longitudinal blood samples from CLL patients on ibrutinib monotherapy were analyzed using high-throughput TCR beta sequencing. The patients took part in an open-label, single-center phase 2 trial of ibrutinib monotherapy. Each clonotype received, on average, around 10x coverage in deep resolution sequencing performed on a MiSeq, where the target depth lay between 1 in 1 million and 1 in 200,000 T cells. The immunoSEQ hsTCRB Kit was used to generate TCR beta libraries. The authors' pipeline ran thus. The data were analyzed with ImmunoSEQ Analyzer and ImmunoSEQ Data Assistant, and V, D and J gene assignments followed IMGT definitions. Clonality, which ranges from 0 to 1, was calculated as one minus the normalized Shannon entropy of productive rearrangement frequencies. Public clonotype analysis was restricted to overrepresented clonotypes comprising at least 0.05% of each patient's repertoire. Some 13 age-matched healthy donor repertoires from immuneACCESS served as clonality controls. TCRdb took this table from immuneACCESS and kept in-frame rearrangements with V and J called. Such tables lack part of the clones; where checked against another copy, unresolved V genes explain under half of the gap, and the rest is unexplained. The DNA was the basis for D and trimming; V, J and clone size are from that table. In all, the sample holds about 200,000 clones, and just over 70% of those were seen once. The ten top clones hold roughly 5.9% of the sample.

The data stem from a study of cytotoxic CD8 clonotypes in ibrutinib-treated CLL listed by TCRdb under 2021. Regarding the research as a whole: In this cohort, more than 14 patients were treatment-naive and fewer than 13 were relapsed/refractory, while some 18 had unmutated IGHV. The response samples were drawn at a median of approximately 11 months into treatment, with a range of roughly 6 to 40 months. On average, each sample had roughly 250,000 productive templates and tens of thousands of productive rearrangements. Longitudinal samples were available for about 30% of the roughly 90 trial participants. Partial responses were observed in roughly 24 patients and complete responses in 2; after a median follow-up of roughly 62 months, remission was maintained in 15 or so patients and progression was observed in some twelve. Cryopreserved peripheral blood mononuclear cells were obtained prior to treatment, at the time of response, and at either disease progression or sustained remission. All remission and progressive disease samples were collected while patients were still receiving ibrutinib.

Paper-wide results and their limitations: At baseline, clonality was higher than in age-matched healthy donors and showed a strong correlation with circulating CD8+ T-cell counts. Public clonotypes were found to be uncommon and were observed to contract or remain stable during treatment; the increase in clonality was shown to reflect expansion of private clonotypes at ibrutinib response. Sampling times were not matched between sustained-remission and progressing patients, and lymph node repertoires were not studied. At ibrutinib response clonality went up, during sustained remission it held steady, and at progression it dropped back toward baseline.

This receptor chain uses TRBV7-6 and TRBJ1-1; matching of 5 bases hints at TRBD1 as the D gene. This receptor was obtained from a human donor with chronic lymphocytic leukemia. The sequencing here drew on PBMCs, taken after 12 months of ibrutinib treatment. CDR3 reads: CASSFGGDGNTEAFF. The DNA sequence is as follows: TGTGCCAGCAGCTTCGGGGGAGATGGGAACACTGAAGCTTTCTTT. Where the CDR3 stops, the reference TRBV7-6 and TRBJ1-1 genes take over; the full variable domain is GAGVSQSPRYKVTKRGQDVALRCDPISGHVSLYWYRQALGQGPEFLTYFNYEAQQDKSGLPNDRFSAERPEGSISTLTIQRTEQRDSAMYRCASSFGGDGNTEAFFGQGTRLTVV.